Each of the 13 T cell receptor beta chains below was sequenced from the same sample in a study of T cells in narcolepsy. The assay was immunoSEQ multiplex PCR, and TCRdb's table has in-frame clones only and misses some. The sample records some 33,000 clones, 85% to 90% being singletons. The sequenced sample was CD45RA- memory CD4+ T cells from PBMCs. These TCRs come from a human donor with narcolepsy.

This rearrangement joins TRBV5-6 to TRBJ2-7; D uncertain. The CDR3 is 16 residues long. Per the germline V gene, CDR1 is SGHDT and CDR2 is YYEEEE. The V end lost 1 base, the J end lost 0 bases, and 14 bases lay between the germline ends. The CDR3 sequence is CASSLRAGLYSYEQYF. DNA for the CDR3: TGTGCCAGCAGCTTGCGGGCAGGCCTATACTCCTACGAGCAGTACTTC.

The chain joins TRBV11-2 to TRBJ2-5, with unresolved D. TRBJ2-7 explains the end of the DNA better; the J call may be wrong. This CDR3 region has 13 residues. CDR1 and CDR2 (germline): SGHAT, FQNNGV. The CDR3 spells CASSSLNSYEQYF. In nucleotides, the CDR3 is TGTGCCAGCAGCTCACTCAACTCCTACGAGCAGTACTTC.

The V call is TRBV7-3, the J call TRBJ2-3; the D call may be TRBD1 or TRBD2 (5 bases each). With 0 bases removed from V and 3 bases from J, the gap between germline ends came to 13 bases. This CDR3 contains 16 residues. Germline loops: CDR1 SGHTA, CDR2 FQGTGA. In nucleotides, the CDR3 is TGTGCCAGCAGCTTAACTCGAGGGGTCGGAACAGATACGCAGTATTTT. It yields the protein CASSLTRGVGTDTQYF.

The rearrangement joins TRBV2 to TRBJ2-2; the D is unclear. CDR1 is SNHLY, CDR2 FYNNEI, per germline. V lost 8 bases and J 8 bases, leaving 9 bases between the germline ends. The CDR3 contains 11 residues. CDR3 DNA: TGTGCCAGCCGGGTCTCAGGGGAGCTGTTTTTT. This codes for CASRVSGELFF.

This chain uses TRBV11-2 with TRBJ1-1; maybe TRBD1 (6 bases). This CDR3 comprises 16 residues. Germline values: CDR1 SGHAT, CDR2 FQNNGV. V lost 3 bases and J lost 5, with 19 bases in between. CDR3 sequence (DNA): TGTGCCAGCAGCTTTGGGACGACAGGTCAAGTTACTGAAGCTTTCTTT. This codes for CASSFGTTGQVTEAFF.

The V call is TRBV2, the J call TRBJ1-2; D not certain. CDR1 SNHLY and CDR2 FYNNEI come from the germline V gene. The CDR3 is 15 amino acids. Trimming cost V 2 bases and J 2 bases, with 12 bases left between them. CDR3: CASSESRTRNYGYTF. In DNA form, the CDR3 reads TGTGCCAGCAGTGAAAGCCGTACTAGGAACTATGGCTACACCTTC.

In DNA form, the CDR3 reads TGTGCCAGCAGCTTGGACGCTCAGGGAATGGACATTCAGTACTTC. Amino acid sequence: CASSLDAQGMDIQYF. The chain combines TRBV5-4 with TRBJ2-4; perhaps TRBD1 as D (5 bases). Between the trimmed V and J ends, which lost 0 bases and 8 bases, there was a span of 15 bases. This CDR3 has 15 amino acids. The germline V gene has CDR1 SGHNT and CDR2 YYREEE (reference sequence).

Here the CDR3 DNA reads TGTGCCAGCAGCGTGAGATGGGACAATGAGCAGTTCTTC. Translated: CASSVRWDNEQFF. The chain joins TRBV9 to TRBJ2-1; D gene ambiguous. The germline V and J ends were trimmed by 2 bases and 5 bases, with 8 bases remaining between them. In germline, CDR1 is SGDLS, CDR2 YYNGEE. The CDR3 has 13 residues.

There are a few counts of this clone. This chain uses TRBV5-1 with TRBJ2-3, with D perhaps assigned TRBD1 or TRBD2 (5 bases each). CDR1 and CDR2 (germline): SGHRS, YFSETQ. V dropped 0 bases and J dropped 2 bases, with 13 bases sitting between them. The CDR3 spans 16 residues. Written as DNA, the CDR3 is TGCGCCAGCAGCTTGGGGCCGGGGCCGGTCACAGATACGCAGTATTTT. Protein product: CASSLGPGPVTDTQYF.

The rearrangement joins TRBV7-8 to TRBJ2-7; maybe TRBD1 (8 bases). Deletions cut 5 bases from V and 5 bases from J, with 16 bases between. Germline CDR1 is SGHVS and CDR2 is FQNEAQ. The CDR3 runs to 14 residues. CDR3 DNA: TGTGCCAGCAGCCTACAGGGGGGGTTCAACGAGCAGTACTTC. Encoded protein: CASSLQGGFNEQYF.

The count of this clone is one. The chain links TRBV5-1 to TRBJ2-4; possibly TRBD1 for D (6 bases). Germline-derived CDR1 and CDR2 are SGHRS and YFSETQ. Trimming removed 0 bases from V and 4 bases from J, with 8 bases in between. The CDR3 sequence is 14 residues long. The CDR3 is CASSLDRDKNIQYF. The CDR3 DNA reads as TGCGCCAGCAGCTTGGACAGGGATAAAAACATTCAGTACTTC.

The J gene is TRBJ1-2, the V gene TRBV6-1; 7 bases agree with TRBD1. The CDR3 is 13 residues long. With 6 bases clipped from V and 7 bases from J, the junction kept 8 bases outside the gene matches. From germline, CDR1 is MNHNS and CDR2 SASEGT. The CDR3 here is CASSSRQGGGYTF. The CDR3 DNA sequence: TGTGCCAGCAGCTCCCGACAGGGTGGTGGCTACACCTTC.

This clone was counted a few times. This chain joins TRBV7-2 and TRBJ1-2, with D perhaps matching TRBD1 (5 bases). The CDR3 extends over 16 amino acids. Germline assignment: CDR1 SGHTA and CDR2 FQGNSA. V was trimmed by 5 bases and J by 2 bases, leaving 18 bases between them. The CDR3 spells CASSQGGGRSNYGYTF. The CDR3, as DNA: TGTGCCAGCAGCCAGGGTGGGGGGAGGTCAAACTATGGCTACACCTTC.